Listed here are 27 T cell receptor beta chains from one sample, sequenced in a study of cytomegalovirus exposure and HLA in healthy donors. The primer mix had 60 Vbeta and 13 Jbeta primers. Repertoires were generated with immunoSEQ multiplex PCR, while TCRdb's copy carries only in-frame clones and drops some. The profile shows under 60,000 clones, approximately 80% of them singletons. What was sequenced was PBMCs. Receptor source: a woman in her 40s in good health and CMV-seropositive.

Only one count was recorded for this clone. This sequence joins TRBV6-1 and TRBJ1-1; no reliable D call. Germline V gene lookup returns CDR1 MNHNS and CDR2 SASEGT. CDR3 size: 13 residues. Trimming took off 6 bases at V and 1 base at J, with 9 bases between the two ends. CDR3 nucleotide sequence: TGTGCCAGCAGGGAGATCCGGAACACTGAAGCTTTCTTT. This sequence encodes CASREIRNTEAFF.

The chain carries TRBV7-6 and TRBJ2-1; 9 bases align to TRBD1. Trimming took 4 bases from V and 4 from J; bases not matched to a gene: 5. The germline gives CDR1 SGHVS, CDR2 FNYEAQ. The length of the CDR3 is 15 residues. CDR3 sequence: CASSSTGGSYNEQFF. In DNA, the CDR3 is TGTGCCAGCAGCTCTACAGGGGGCTCTTACAATGAGCAGTTCTTC.

CDR3 nucleotide sequence: TGTGCCAGCAGTGAATCCGGGATAATGGCTAATGAAAAACTGTTTTTT. Encoded protein: CASSESGIMANEKLFF. The chain couples TRBV25-1 to TRBJ1-4; D unclear. CDR3 length: 16 amino acids. The ends were cut back, 1 base at V and 3 bases at J, with 12 bases in the middle. CDR1 and CDR2 (germline): MGHDK, SYGVNS.

V usage is TRBV23-1 and J usage is TRBJ1-2; 10 positions match TRBD1. TRBV23-1 is recorded as an ORF, its role being uncertain. After removal of 2 bases from V and 12 bases from J, the junction contained 21 bases not matched to a gene. The length of the CDR3 is 18 residues. The CDR3 DNA follows: TGCGCCAGCAGTCAACCGCTCCACGGGGACAGGGGAAGGGTGATGGACACCTTC. Translated, it gives CASSQPLHGDRGRVMDTF.

J is TRBJ2-3 and V is TRBV29-1, with 15 positions matching TRBD2. The V segment lost 1 base and the J segment 6 bases; nucleotides outside the gene matches: 2. The CDR3 sequence is 15 residues long. CDR1 and CDR2 (germline): SQVTM, ANQGSEA. The CDR3: CSVEGTSGGADTQYF. CDR3 bases: TGCAGCGTTGAAGGGACTAGCGGGGGGGCGGATACGCAGTATTTT.

This chain links TRBV28 with TRBJ1-2, with TRBD1 matching over 7 bases. Trimming cost V 5 bases and J 3 bases; bases outside gene matches: 6. This CDR3 has 14 residues. CDR1 is MDHEN, CDR2 SYDVKM, per germline. CDR3: CASSADRSHYGYTF. CDR3 bases: TGTGCCAGCAGTGCGGACAGGAGCCACTATGGCTACACCTTC.

CDR3 DNA: TGTGCCAGCAGCTTTGCCGCGCGGGGAGCCCCCGGGGAGCTGTTTTTT. This codes for CASSFAARGAPGELFF. The gene calls are TRBV7-9 and TRBJ2-2, with D maybe TRBD2 (6 bases). The CDR3 consists of 16 residues. Per the germline V gene, CDR1 is SEHNR and CDR2 is FQNEAQ (reference sequence). The germline V and J ends were trimmed by 3 bases and 6 bases, with 17 bases remaining between them.

The chain recombines TRBV27 with TRBJ1-1, with D possibly matching TRBD1 (6 bases). Germline V gene sequence: CDR1 MNHEY, CDR2 SMNVEV (reference sequence). The V gene lost 10 bases and the J gene lost 5 bases, with 17 bases spanning the gap. The CDR3 sequence is 13 residues long. CDR3: CATRIGGRTEAFF. CDR3 bases: TGTGCCACCCGGATTGGGGGCCGAACTGAAGCTTTCTTT.

V and J are TRBV2 and TRBJ2-3; a possible D gene is TRBD1 (5 bases). Trimming cost V 0 bases and J 2 bases, with 9 bases left between them. CDR1 SNHLY and CDR2 FYNNEI come from the germline V gene. This CDR3 region has 15 residues. The DNA of the CDR3 is TGTGCCAGCAGTGAAGCTAGCAGGGACACAGATACGCAGTATTTT. Its protein is CASSEASRDTDTQYF.

V usage is TRBV5-6 and J usage is TRBJ1-2; D is unclear. CDR1 and CDR2 (germline): SGHDT, YYEEEE. The CDR3 runs 11 residues. Trimming stripped 4 bases from V and 3 bases from J, with 4 bases between. The CDR3 DNA sequence: TGTGCCAGCAGCCGGGACTATGGCTACACCTTC. This sequence encodes CASSRDYGYTF.

V gene TRBV5-1 combines with J gene TRBJ2-2, with a weak D call TRBD2 (6 bases). With 6 bases removed from V and 12 bases from J, the gap between germline ends came to 27 bases. The germline V gene has CDR1 SGHRS and CDR2 YFSETQ. The CDR3 has 16 amino acids. The CDR3 protein is CASTPGGLSAPRKLFF. CDR3 nucleotide sequence: TGCGCCAGCACCCCCGGAGGGCTTTCCGCTCCCCGGAAGCTGTTTTTT.

J is TRBJ2-3 and V is TRBV14; 7 positions match TRBD2. With V trimmed by 7 bases and J by 8 bases, 15 bases remained unmatched. CDR1 is SGHDN, CDR2 FVKESK, per germline. The CDR3 has 15 residues. CDR3 sequence: CASTLAGAGYRTQYF. The CDR3 DNA reads TGTGCCAGCACCCTCGCGGGAGCTGGATACCGTACGCAGTATTTT.

V and J are TRBV2 and TRBJ2-3; TRBD2 agrees at 8 bases. The V gene end was trimmed by 6 bases and the J gene end by 0 bases; junction bases not matched to a gene: 17. Germline V gives CDR1 SNHLY, CDR2 FYNNEI. The CDR3 extends over 19 amino acids. The CDR3 DNA reads TGTGCCAGCAGGGGTCGGGGGAGTAGCGGGGCAGCAAGCACAGATACGCAGTATTTT. It translates to CASRGRGSSGAASTDTQYF.

The genes are TRBV11-2 and TRBJ2-1, with 7 bases lining up with TRBD1. The junction had 9 bases not matched to a gene; V was cut back by 5 bases and J by 5 bases. The CDR3 totals 15 residues. Germline V gene sequence: CDR1 SGHAT, CDR2 FQNNGV. This CDR3 reads CASSPWTGKDNEQFF. The CDR3 DNA reads TGTGCCAGCAGCCCTTGGACAGGAAAGGACAATGAGCAGTTCTTC.

V is TRBV9 and J is TRBJ2-5; D might be TRBD1 (5 bases). The germline V and J ends were trimmed by 0 bases and 7 bases, with 10 bases remaining between them. CDR3 length: 13 amino acids. Looked up from germline, CDR1 is SGDLS and CDR2 is YYNGEE. The CDR3: CASSVEGAGTQYF. CDR3 coding DNA: TGTGCCAGCAGCGTAGAAGGGGCAGGGACCCAGTACTTC. The full variable domain, its missing parts supplied by reference TRBV9 and TRBJ2-5, is DSGVTQTPKHLITATGQRVTLRCSPRSGDLSVYWYQQSLDQGLQFLIQYYNGEERAKGNILERFSAQQFPDLHSELNLSSLELGDSALYFCASSVEGAGTQYFGPGTRLLVL.

CDR3 in DNA: TGTGCCAGCTCCCCTTTTAGCACAGATACGCAGTATTTT. Protein product: CASSPFSTDTQYF. This rearrangement joins TRBV18 to TRBJ2-3; D ambiguous. CDR3 length equals 13 residues. V was trimmed by 6 bases and J by 0 bases, leaving 7 bases between them. The germline V gene has CDR1 KGHSH and CDR2 LQKENI.

DNA of the CDR3: TGTGCCAGCAGCGGAGGGGGGACAGGGCTTGGAGAGACCCAGTACTTC. As protein: CASSGGGTGLGETQYF. The gene calls are TRBV9 and TRBJ2-5; TRBD1 matches at 9 bases. Germline-derived CDR1 and CDR2 are SGDLS and YYNGEE. V was clipped by 3 bases and J by 4 bases; unmatched bases: 10. There are 16 residues in the CDR3.

The V call is TRBV29-1, the J call TRBJ1-6; D is unclear. The CDR3 is made up of 14 amino acids. The germline V gene encodes CDR1 SQVTM and CDR2 ANQGSEA. The ends were cut back, 5 bases at V and 7 bases at J, with 15 bases in the middle. The CDR3 region has the DNA TGCAGCGTTAGTCCCGCAGGAGGGAATTCACCCCTCCACTTT. This sequence encodes CSVSPAGGNSPLHF.

The rearrangement uses TRBV7-9 and TRBJ2-1, with TRBD2 matching 7 bases. V lost 5 bases to trimming and J lost 16 bases; unmatched junction nucleotides: 11. The germline V gene has CDR1 SEHNR and CDR2 FQNEAQ (reference sequence). The CDR3 runs 12 residues. The CDR3 DNA sequence: TGTGCCAGCAGCGAACCGGGACTACCGTTTTTCTTC. It encodes CASSEPGLPFFF. Full variable domain (missing parts from reference TRBV7-9 and TRBJ2-1): DTGVSQNPRHKITKRGQNVTFRCDPISEHNRLYWYRQTLGQGPEFLTYFQNEAQLEKSRLLSDRFSAERPKGSFSTLEIQRTEQGDSAMYLCASSEPGLPFFFGPGTRLTVL.

This clone showed up just a few times. J is TRBJ1-1 and V is TRBV2; 12 bases line up with TRBD1. J gave up 5 bases and V 6 bases, and 7 bases lay outside the gene matches. CDR1 and CDR2 (germline): SNHLY, FYNNEI. This CDR3 spans 15 amino acids. The CDR3 sequence is CASRAGTGGWTEAFF. The CDR3 region has the DNA TGTGCCAGCAGGGCCGGGACAGGGGGCTGGACTGAAGCTTTCTTT.

The chain combines TRBV4-3 with TRBJ2-2, with D perhaps matching TRBD2 (5 bases). This CDR3 has 16 residues. Trimming stripped 3 bases from V and 0 bases from J, with 11 bases between. Germline CDR1 reads LGHNA; CDR2 reads YSLEER. CDR3 sequence (DNA): TGCGCCAGCAGCCAGGACTTTCCCGCGAACACCGGGGAGCTGTTTTTT. This encodes CASSQDFPANTGELFF.

This clone appeared a single time. V gene TRBV5-1 combines with J gene TRBJ2-1, with D possibly being TRBD1 (5 bases). The germline CDR1 and CDR2 sequences are SGHRS and YFSETQ. V was cut by 0 bases and J by 7 bases, with 8 bases left in between. This CDR3 has 13 amino acids. This CDR3 reads CASSLGPGNEQFF. In DNA form, the CDR3 reads TGCGCCAGCAGCTTGGGTCCAGGGAATGAGCAGTTCTTC.

The chain links TRBV29-1 to TRBJ2-1, with a weak D call TRBD2 (6 bases). Looked up from germline, CDR1 is SQVTM and CDR2 is ANQGSEA. V lost 7 bases and J lost 5, with 18 bases in between. This CDR3 has 14 residues. The CDR3: CSGGVANRDNEQFF. The CDR3 nucleotides read TGCAGCGGGGGGGTGGCAAATCGGGACAATGAGCAGTTCTTC.

The chain joins TRBV6-5 to TRBJ2-3; TRBD1 matches at 10 bases. Germline trimming cut 4 bases from V and 3 bases from J; bases unmatched to any gene: 7. The CDR3 loop spans 16 amino acids. Per germline, CDR1 MNHEY and CDR2 SVGAGI. The CDR3 is CASSLGPGQGTDTQYF. The CDR3 nucleotides read TGTGCCAGCAGTTTAGGACCGGGACAGGGGACAGATACGCAGTATTTT.

This chain uses TRBV5-8 with TRBJ2-7; 7 bases agree with TRBD1. The CDR3 covers 15 residues. Germline CDR1 SGHTS, CDR2 YDEGEE. The J segment lost 5 bases and the V segment lost 6 bases, leaving 14 bases of the junction unmatched. The CDR3 protein is CASNWDSPFSDEQYF. In DNA form, the CDR3 reads TGTGCCAGCAACTGGGACAGCCCTTTCTCGGACGAGCAGTACTTC.

The chain carries TRBV11-2 and TRBJ2-7; 7 bases line up with TRBD1. Germline loops: CDR1 SGHAT, CDR2 FQNNGV. With V trimmed by 4 bases and J by 2 bases, 8 bases remained unmatched. This CDR3 contains 15 residues. The CDR3, as DNA: TGTGCCAGCAGCTCGAACAGGGGCAGGACCTACGAGCAGTACTTC. This sequence encodes CASSSNRGRTYEQYF.

CDR3 nucleotides: TGCGCCAGCAGCCAAGAGTCAGGGGGCGCCTACACTGAAGCTTTCTTT. It codes for CASSQESGGAYTEAFF. The chain is built from TRBV4-1 and TRBJ1-1, with TRBD1 matching 8 bases. The V and J ends lost 0 bases and 3 bases, in that order; junction bases with no gene match: 6. Germline CDR1 reads MGHRA; CDR2 reads YSYEKL. There are 16 residues in the CDR3.